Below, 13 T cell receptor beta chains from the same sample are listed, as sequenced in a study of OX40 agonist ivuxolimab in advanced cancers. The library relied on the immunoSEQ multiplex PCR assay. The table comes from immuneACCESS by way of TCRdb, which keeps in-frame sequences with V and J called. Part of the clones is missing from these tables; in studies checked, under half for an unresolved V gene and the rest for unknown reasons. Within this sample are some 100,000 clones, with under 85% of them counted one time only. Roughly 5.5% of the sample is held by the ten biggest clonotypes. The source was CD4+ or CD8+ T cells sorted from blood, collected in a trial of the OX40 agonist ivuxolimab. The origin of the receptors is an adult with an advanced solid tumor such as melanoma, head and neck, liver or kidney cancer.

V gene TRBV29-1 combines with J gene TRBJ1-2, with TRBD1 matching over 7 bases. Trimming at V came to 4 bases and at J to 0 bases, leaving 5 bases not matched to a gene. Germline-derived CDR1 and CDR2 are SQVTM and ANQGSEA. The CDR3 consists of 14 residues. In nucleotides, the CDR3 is TGCAGCGTTGTAGTAGGGGGCGCTAACTATGGCTACACCTTC. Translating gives CSVVVGGANYGYTF. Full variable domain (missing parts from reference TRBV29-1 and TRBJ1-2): SAVISQKPSRDICQRGTSLTIQCQVDSQVTMMFWYRQQPGQSLTLIATANQGSEATYESGFVIDKFPISRPNLTFSTLTVSNMSPEDSSIYLCSVVVGGANYGYTFGSGTRLTVV.

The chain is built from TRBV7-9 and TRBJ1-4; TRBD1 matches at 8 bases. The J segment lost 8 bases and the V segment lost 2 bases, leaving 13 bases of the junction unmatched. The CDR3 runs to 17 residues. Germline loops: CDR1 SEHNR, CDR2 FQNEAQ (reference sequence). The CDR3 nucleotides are TGTGCCAGCAGCTTACCAGGGCCTACAGGGGGTGGCGAAAAACTGTTTTTT. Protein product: CASSLPGPTGGGEKLFF.

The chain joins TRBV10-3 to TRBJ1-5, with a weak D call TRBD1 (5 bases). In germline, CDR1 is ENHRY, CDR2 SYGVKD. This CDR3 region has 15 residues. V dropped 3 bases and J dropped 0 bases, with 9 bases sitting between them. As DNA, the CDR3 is TGTGCCATCAGTGATTTGACAGATAGCAATCAGCCCCAGCATTTT. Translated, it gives CAISDLTDSNQPQHF.

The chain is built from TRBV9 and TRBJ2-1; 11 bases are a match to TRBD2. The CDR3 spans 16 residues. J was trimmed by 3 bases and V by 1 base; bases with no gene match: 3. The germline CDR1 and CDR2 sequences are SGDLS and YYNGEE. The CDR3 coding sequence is TGTGCCAGCAGCGTAATTAGCGGGGGGGACTACAATGAGCAGTTCTTC. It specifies CASSVISGGDYNEQFF.

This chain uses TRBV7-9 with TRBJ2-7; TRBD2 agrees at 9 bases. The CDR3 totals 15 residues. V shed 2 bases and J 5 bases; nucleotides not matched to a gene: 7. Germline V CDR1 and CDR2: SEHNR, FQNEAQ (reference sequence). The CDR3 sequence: CASSLLAGDLDEQYF. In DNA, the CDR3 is TGTGCCAGCAGCTTATTAGCGGGAGACTTGGACGAGCAGTACTTC.

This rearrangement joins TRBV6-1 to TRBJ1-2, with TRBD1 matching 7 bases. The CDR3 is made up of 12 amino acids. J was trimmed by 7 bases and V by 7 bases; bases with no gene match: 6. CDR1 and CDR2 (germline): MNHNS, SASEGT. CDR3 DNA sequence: TGTGCCAGCACCCGACAGGGTATTGGCTACACCTTC. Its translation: CASTRQGIGYTF.

CDR3 nucleotides: TGTGCCACCCGGGACACCGGGACAGGGGAGCATTTT. Residues: CATRDTGTGEHF. The rearrangement joins TRBV10-3 to TRBJ1-5, with 10 positions matching TRBD1. CDR3 length: 12 residues. V was clipped by 10 bases and J by 14 bases; unmatched bases: 11. Per the germline V gene, CDR1 is ENHRY and CDR2 is SYGVKD.

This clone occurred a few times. In DNA, the CDR3 is TGTGCCAGTAGTCCAGTGGGGGGGCGCGGAGAAAACATTCAGTACTTC. Amino acids: CASSPVGGRGENIQYF. J is TRBJ2-4 and V is TRBV19; possibly TRBD2 for D (7 bases). Per the germline V gene, CDR1 is LNHDA and CDR2 is SQIVND (reference sequence). Trimming removed 5 bases from V and 5 bases from J, with 19 bases in between. The CDR3 contains 16 residues.

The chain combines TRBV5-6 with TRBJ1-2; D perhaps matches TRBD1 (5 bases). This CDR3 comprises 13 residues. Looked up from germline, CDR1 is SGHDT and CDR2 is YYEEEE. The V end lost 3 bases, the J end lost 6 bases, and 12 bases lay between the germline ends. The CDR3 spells CASSSQGPNGYTF. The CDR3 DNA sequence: TGTGCCAGCAGCTCCCAGGGACCAAATGGCTACACCTTC. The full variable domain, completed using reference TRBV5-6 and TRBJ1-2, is DAGVTQSPTHLIKTRGQQVTLRCSPKSGHDTVSWYQQALGQGPQFIFQYYEEEERQRGNFPDRFSGHQFPNYSSELNVNALLLGDSALYLCASSSQGPNGYTFGSGTRLTVV.

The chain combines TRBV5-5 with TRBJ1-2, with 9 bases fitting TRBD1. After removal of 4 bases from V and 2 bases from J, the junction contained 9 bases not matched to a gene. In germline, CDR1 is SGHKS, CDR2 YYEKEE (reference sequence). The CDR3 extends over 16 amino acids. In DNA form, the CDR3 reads TGTGCCAGCAGCCCTAGCGGGACAGGGAGAAACTATGGCTACACCTTC. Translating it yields CASSPSGTGRNYGYTF.

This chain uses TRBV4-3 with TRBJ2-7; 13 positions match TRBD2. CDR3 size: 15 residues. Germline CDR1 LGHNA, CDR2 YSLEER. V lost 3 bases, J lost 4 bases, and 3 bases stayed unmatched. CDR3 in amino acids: CASSQGTSGAYEQYF. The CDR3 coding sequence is TGCGCCAGCAGCCAGGGGACTAGCGGGGCTTACGAGCAGTACTTC.

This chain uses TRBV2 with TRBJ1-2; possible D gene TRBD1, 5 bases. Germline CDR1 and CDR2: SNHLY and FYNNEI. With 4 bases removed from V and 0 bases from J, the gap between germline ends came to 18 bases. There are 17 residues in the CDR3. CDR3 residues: CASSVGQSSLTNYGYTF. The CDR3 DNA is TGTGCCAGCAGTGTGGGGCAGAGCTCCCTTACTAACTATGGCTACACCTTC.

CDR3: CASSSHRGGNTEAFF. Here the CDR3 DNA reads TGTGCCAGCAGTTCCCACAGGGGAGGTAACACTGAAGCTTTCTTT. The genes are TRBV28 and TRBJ1-1, with TRBD1 matching 7 bases. This CDR3 spans 15 amino acids. Germline CDR1 and CDR2: MDHEN and SYDVKM. The ends lost 4 bases at V and 2 bases at J; junction bases unmatched: 7.